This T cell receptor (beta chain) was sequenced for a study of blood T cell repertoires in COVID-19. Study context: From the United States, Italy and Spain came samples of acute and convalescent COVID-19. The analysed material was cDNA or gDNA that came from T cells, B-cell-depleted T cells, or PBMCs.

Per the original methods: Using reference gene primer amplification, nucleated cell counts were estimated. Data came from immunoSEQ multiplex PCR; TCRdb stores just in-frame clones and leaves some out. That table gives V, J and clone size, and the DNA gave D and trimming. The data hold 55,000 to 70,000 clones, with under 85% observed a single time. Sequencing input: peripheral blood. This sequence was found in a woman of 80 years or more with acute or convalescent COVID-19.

As DNA, the CDR3 is TGTGCCAGTAGTATCACAGGGGTTGATGAAAAACTGTTTTTT. Its translation is CASSITGVDEKLFF. The chain combines TRBV19 with TRBJ1-4; 7 nucleotides align to TRBD1. The length of the CDR3 is 14 residues. Germline CDR1 reads LNHDA; CDR2 reads SQIVND (reference sequence). J lost 6 bases, V lost 3 bases, and 4 bases had no gene match.